Shown below are 4 T cell receptor beta chains from a single sample sequenced in a study of blood T cell repertoires in COVID-19. Sequencing used immunoSEQ multiplex PCR; TCRdb keeps in-frame clones, though not all of them. The sample consists of 240,000 or so clones, around 90% of them appearing once. Sequenced: peripheral blood. The origin of the receptors is a woman in her 70s with active or convalescent COVID-19.

The chain employs TRBV18 and TRBJ2-7, with D perhaps TRBD2 (5 bases). The CDR3 is made up of 16 amino acids. Trimming pared 3 bases from V and 0 bases from J, leaving 15 bases between. Germline CDR1 and CDR2: KGHSH and LQKENI. The DNA of the CDR3 is TGTGCCAGCTCACCGGATTTTAAGCGGCTCTCCTACGAGCAGTACTTC. The encoded protein is CASSPDFKRLSYEQYF.

Only a few counts were recorded for this clone. The rearrangement uses TRBV7-8 and TRBJ1-2; D not resolved. The CDR3 runs to 11 residues. The germline CDR1 and CDR2 sequences are SGHVS and FQNEAQ. Trimming removed 0 bases from V and 13 bases from J, with 9 bases in between. The CDR3, as DNA: TGTGCCAGCAGCTTAGCGTCGGTTCTCACCTTC. Its translation is CASSLASVLTF. Together with reference TRBV7-8 and TRBJ1-2, the CDR3 gives the full variable domain: GAGVSQSPRYKVAKRGQDVALRCDPISGHVSLFWYQQALGQGPEFLTYFQNEAQLDKSGLPSDRFFAERPEGSVSTLKIQRTQQEDSAVYLCASSLASVLTFGSGTRLTVV.

This chain uses TRBV19 with TRBJ1-2; D gene uncertain. Trimming removed 6 bases at V and 8 bases at J, with 13 bases between. The CDR3 length is 12 residues. CDR1 is LNHDA, CDR2 SQIVND, per germline (reference sequence). Written as DNA, the CDR3 is TGTGCCAGTAGCCGAGACTATGGAGGCTACACCTTC. It specifies CASSRDYGGYTF.

The genes are TRBV7-2 and TRBJ1-6; 7 bases agree with TRBD1. The CDR3 totals 17 residues. With 4 bases clipped from V and 10 bases from J, the junction kept 16 bases outside the gene matches. Germline CDR1 is SGHTA and CDR2 is FQGNSA. Here the CDR3 reads CASSSTPLDRDGSPLHF. The DNA for the CDR3 is TGTGCCAGCAGCTCCACCCCCCTAGACAGGGATGGATCACCCCTCCACTTT. Together with reference TRBV7-2 and TRBJ1-6, the CDR3 gives the full variable domain: GAGVSQSPSNKVTEKGKDVELRCDPISGHTALYWYRQSLGQGLEFLIYFQGNSAPDKSGLPSDRFSAERTGGSVSTLTIQRTQQEDSAVYLCASSSTPLDRDGSPLHFGNGTRLTVT.